This TCR beta chain was retrieved from a study of spatial heterogeneity in lung cancer. Time point denoted: sample taken at primary tumor resection. Whole RNA obtained from tumor, nontumor lung or frozen PBMC underwent sequencing without sorting. Germline V gene data show CDR1 as KGHSH and CDR2 as LQKENI. The CDR3 loop spans 14 amino acids. Trimming removed 3 bases at V and 0 bases at J, with 7 bases between. From the 5' RACE reads, TCRdb called clonotypes with MiXCR, one entry per CDR3 protein. The sample contains about 38,000 distinct CDR3 sequences, less than 5.5% of which appear only once. Sequencing was performed on PBMCs, taken at surgery. The sequence came from a female donor with early-stage non-small cell lung cancer. The V call is TRBV18, the J call TRBJ2-3; D is unresolved. Here the CDR3 reads CASSPTPSTDTQYF. In nucleotides, the CDR3 is TGTGCCAGCTCACCCACACCTAGCACAGATACGCAGTATTTT. Supplemented by reference TRBV18 and TRBJ2-3, the full variable domain reads NAGVMQNPRHLVRRRGQEARLRCSPMKGHSHVYWYRQLPEEGLKFMVYLQKENIIDESGMPKERFSAEFPKEGPSILRIQQVVRGDSAAYFCASSPTPSTDTQYFGPGTRLTVL.